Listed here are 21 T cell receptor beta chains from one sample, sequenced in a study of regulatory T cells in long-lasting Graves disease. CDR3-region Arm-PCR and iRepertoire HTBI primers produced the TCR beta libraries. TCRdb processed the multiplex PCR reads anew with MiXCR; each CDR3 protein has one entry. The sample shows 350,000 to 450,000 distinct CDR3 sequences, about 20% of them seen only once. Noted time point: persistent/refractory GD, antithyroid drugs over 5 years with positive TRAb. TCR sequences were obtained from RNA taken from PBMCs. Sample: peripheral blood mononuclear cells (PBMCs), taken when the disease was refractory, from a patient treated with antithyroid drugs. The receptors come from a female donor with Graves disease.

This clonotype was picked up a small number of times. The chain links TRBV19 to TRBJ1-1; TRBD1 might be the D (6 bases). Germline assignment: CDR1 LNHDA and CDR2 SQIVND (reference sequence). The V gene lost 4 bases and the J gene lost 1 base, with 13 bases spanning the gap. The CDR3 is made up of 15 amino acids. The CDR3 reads CASSTDRRRNTEAFF. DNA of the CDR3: TGTGCCAGTAGTACCGACAGGAGACGGAACACTGAAGCTTTCTTT.

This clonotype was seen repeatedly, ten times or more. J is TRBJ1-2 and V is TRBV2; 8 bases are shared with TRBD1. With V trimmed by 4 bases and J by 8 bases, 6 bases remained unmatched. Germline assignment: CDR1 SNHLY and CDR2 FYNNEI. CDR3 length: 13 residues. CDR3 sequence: CASSVGQGYGYTF. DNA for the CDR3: TGTGCCAGCAGTGTCGGACAGGGCTACGGCTACACCTTC.

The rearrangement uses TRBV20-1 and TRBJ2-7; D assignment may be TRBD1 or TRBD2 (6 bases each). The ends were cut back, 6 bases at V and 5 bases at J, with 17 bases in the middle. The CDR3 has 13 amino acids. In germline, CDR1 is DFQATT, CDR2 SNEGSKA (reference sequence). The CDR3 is CSAFAGGLNEQYF. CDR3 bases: TGCAGTGCCTTCGCCGGGGGCCTAAACGAGCAGTACTTC.

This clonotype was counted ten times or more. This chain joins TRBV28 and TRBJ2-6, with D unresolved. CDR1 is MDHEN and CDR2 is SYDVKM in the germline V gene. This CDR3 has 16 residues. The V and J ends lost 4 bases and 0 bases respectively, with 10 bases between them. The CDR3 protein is CASSSPQASGANVLTF. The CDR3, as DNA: TGTGCCAGCAGTTCCCCTCAGGCCTCTGGGGCCAACGTCCTGACTTTC.

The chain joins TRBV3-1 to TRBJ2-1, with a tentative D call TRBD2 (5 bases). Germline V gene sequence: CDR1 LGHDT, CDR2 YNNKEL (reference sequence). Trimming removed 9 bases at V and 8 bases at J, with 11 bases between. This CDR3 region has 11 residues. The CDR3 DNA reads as TGTGCCAGTCGACGGCGGGATGAGCAGTTCTTC. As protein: CASRRRDEQFF.

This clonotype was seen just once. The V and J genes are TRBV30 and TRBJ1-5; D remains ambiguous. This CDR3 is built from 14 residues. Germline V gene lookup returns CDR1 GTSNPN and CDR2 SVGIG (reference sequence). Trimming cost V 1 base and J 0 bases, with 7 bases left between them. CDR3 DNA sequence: TGTGCCTGGAGTGACGGAGTTAGCAATCAGCCCCAGCATTTT. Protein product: CAWSDGVSNQPQHF.

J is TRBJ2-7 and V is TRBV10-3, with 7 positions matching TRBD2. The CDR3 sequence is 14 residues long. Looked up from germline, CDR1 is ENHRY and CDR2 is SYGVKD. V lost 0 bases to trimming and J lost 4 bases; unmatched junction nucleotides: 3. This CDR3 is CAISESGGKYEQYF. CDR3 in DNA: TGTGCCATCAGTGAGTCGGGAGGGAAGTACGAGCAGTACTTC.

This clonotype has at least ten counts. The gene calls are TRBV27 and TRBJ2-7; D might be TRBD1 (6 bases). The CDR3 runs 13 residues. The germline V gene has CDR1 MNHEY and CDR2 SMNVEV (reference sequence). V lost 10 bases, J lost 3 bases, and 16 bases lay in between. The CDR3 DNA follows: TGTGCCACCTCGGGGACAAACCACTACGAGCAGTACTTC. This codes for CATSGTNHYEQYF.

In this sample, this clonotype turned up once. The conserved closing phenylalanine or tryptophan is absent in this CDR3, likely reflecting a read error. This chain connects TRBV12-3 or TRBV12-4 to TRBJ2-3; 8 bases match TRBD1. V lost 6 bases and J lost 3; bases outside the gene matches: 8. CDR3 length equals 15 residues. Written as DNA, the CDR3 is TGTGCCAGCAGCCGGACAGGGATGAGTACAGATACGCAGTATCTT. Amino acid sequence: CASSRTGMSTDTQYL.

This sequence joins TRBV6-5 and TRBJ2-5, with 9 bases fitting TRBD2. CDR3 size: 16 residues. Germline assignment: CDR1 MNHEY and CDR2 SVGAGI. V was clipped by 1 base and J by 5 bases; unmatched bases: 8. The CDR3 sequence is CASSYLSSGRTETQYF. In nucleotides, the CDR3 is TGTGCCAGCAGTTACTTGAGTAGCGGGAGAACTGAGACCCAGTACTTC.

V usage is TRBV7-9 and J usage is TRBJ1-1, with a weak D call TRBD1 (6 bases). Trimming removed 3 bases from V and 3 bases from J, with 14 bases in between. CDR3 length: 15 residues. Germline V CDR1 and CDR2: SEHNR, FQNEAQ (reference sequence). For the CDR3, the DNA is TGTGCCAGCAGCTTCGGGGGCGCCTTGGACACTGAAGCTTTCTTT. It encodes CASSFGGALDTEAFF. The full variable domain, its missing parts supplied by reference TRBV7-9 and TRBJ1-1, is DTGVSQNPRHKITKRGQNVTFRCDPISEHNRLYWYRQTLGQGPEFLTYFQNEAQLEKSRLLSDRFSAERPKGSFSTLEIQRTEQGDSAMYLCASSFGGALDTEAFFGQGTRLTVV.

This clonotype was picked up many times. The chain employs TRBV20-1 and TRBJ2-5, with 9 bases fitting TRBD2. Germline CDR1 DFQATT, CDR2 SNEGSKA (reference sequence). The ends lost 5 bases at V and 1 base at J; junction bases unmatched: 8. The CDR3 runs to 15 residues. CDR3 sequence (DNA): TGCAGTGCTCCCCCCGGGCGGGAGGGCCAAGAGACCCAGTACTTC. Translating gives CSAPPGREGQETQYF.

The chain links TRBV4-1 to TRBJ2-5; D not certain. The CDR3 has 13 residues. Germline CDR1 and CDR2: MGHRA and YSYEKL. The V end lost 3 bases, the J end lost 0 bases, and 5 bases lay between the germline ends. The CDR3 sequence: CASSHRHQETQYF. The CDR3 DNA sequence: TGCGCCAGCAGCCACAGGCACCAAGAGACCCAGTACTTC.

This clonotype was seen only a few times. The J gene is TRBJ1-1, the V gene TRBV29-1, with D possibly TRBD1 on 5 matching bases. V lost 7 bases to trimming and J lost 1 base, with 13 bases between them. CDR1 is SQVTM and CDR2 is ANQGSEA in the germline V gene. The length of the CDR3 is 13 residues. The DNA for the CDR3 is TGCAGCGGACGTCCAGGGACGAACACTGAAGCTTTCTTT. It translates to CSGRPGTNTEAFF.

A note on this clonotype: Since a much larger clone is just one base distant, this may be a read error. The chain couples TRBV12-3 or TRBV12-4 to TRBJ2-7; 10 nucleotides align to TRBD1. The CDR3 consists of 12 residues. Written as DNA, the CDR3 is TGTGTCAGTGGACAGGGGGTAGGTGAGCAGTACTTC. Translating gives CVSGQGVGEQYF.

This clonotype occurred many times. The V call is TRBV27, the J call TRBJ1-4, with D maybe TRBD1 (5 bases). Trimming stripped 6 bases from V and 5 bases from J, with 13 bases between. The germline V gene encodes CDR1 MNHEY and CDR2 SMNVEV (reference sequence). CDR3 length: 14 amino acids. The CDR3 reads CASSSGLTNEKLFF. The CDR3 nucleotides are TGTGCCAGCAGCTCGGGACTTACAAATGAAAAACTGTTTTTT.

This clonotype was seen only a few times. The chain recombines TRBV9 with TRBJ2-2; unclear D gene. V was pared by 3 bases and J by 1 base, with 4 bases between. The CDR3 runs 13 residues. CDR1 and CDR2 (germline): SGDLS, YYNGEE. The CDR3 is CASSARNTGELFF. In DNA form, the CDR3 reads TGTGCCAGCAGCGCAAGGAACACCGGGGAGCTGTTTTTT.

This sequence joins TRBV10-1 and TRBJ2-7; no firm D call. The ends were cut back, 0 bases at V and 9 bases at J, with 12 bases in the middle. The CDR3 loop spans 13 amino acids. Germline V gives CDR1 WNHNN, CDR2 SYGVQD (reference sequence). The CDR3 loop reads CASSESPYSVQYF. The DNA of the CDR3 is TGCGCCAGCAGTGAGTCTCCCTACTCTGTGCAGTACTTC.

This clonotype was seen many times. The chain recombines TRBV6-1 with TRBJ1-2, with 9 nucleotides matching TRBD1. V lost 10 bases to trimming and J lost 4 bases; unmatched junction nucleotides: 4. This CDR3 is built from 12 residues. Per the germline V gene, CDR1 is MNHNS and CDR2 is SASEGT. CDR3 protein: CATRDRAYGYTF. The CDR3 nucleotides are TGTGCCACCAGGGACAGGGCCTATGGCTACACCTTC.

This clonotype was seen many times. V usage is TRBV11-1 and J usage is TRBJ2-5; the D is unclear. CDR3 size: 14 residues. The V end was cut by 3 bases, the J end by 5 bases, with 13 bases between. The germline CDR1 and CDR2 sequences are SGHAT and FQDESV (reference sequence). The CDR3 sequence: CASSLALGSETQYF. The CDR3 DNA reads TGTGCCAGCAGCTTGGCCCTGGGGTCGGAGACCCAGTACTTC.

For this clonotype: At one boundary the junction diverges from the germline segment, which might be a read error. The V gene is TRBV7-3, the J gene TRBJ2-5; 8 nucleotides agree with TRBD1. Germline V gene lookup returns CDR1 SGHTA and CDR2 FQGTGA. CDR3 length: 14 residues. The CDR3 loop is CASSSTGGGEAQYF. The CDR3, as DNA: TGTGCCAGCAGCTCAACAGGGGGTGGAGAGGCCCAGTACTTC.